What follows is one TCR beta chain and its context. Its antigen is unidentified. The data stem from a study of Tregs in tolerant kidney transplant recipients. Study-wide results and caveats: Donor-specific Treg expansion exceeded global Treg expansion in tolerant patients, suggesting antigen drive.

Germline lookup yields CDR1 MNHEY and CDR2 SVGAGI. This CDR3 comprises 13 residues. The V gene lost 2 bases and the J gene lost 9 bases, with 13 bases spanning the gap. Sequenced by immunoSEQ multiplex PCR; TCRdb stores in-frame clones only, minus some. The sample lists about 83,000 clones; roughly 98% were seen once. Material: CD4+ T cells from blood, obtained before the transplant. This receptor was obtained from a human donor who received a combined kidney and bone marrow transplant. The genes are TRBV6-5 and TRBJ1-1, with D tentatively TRBD1 (6 bases). CDR3 in amino acids: CASSYGGQYKAFF. The CDR3 coding sequence is TGTGCCAGCAGTTACGGAGGACAGTACAAAGCTTTCTTT.